This entry describes one T cell receptor (beta chain). A few counts support this clonotype. Its antigen has not been determined. No base qualities exist here, and no much larger clone lies one base off it. Graves' hyperthyroidism was defined as stable when no progression to ophthalmopathy occurred over 18 months of follow-up. Hyperthyroidism patients were newly diagnosed, had a disease duration of under 2 months, and were aged 18 to 65 years. Patients with uncontrolled infections, other autoimmune diseases, pregnancy or lactation were excluded. Diagnoses were based on clinical symptoms, serum thyroxine and TRAb, thyroid ultrasound and orbital computed tomography. Ficoll-Paque density gradient centrifugation was used to isolate PBMCs from approximately 10 ml of fresh peripheral blood. Total RNA was extracted with Trizol reagent, and quality was checked on an Agilent 2100 Bioanalyzer. This sample stems from a study of T cells in Graves' hyperthyroidism and ophthalmopathy (dated by TCRdb to the late 2010s). Background for the entire study: Peripheral blood was collected at initial diagnosis, before any treatment. To identify TCR V-J signatures that set the groups apart, the researchers used a discovery cohort of more than 95 patients, made up of about 44 with Graves' ophthalmopathy and approximately 57 with stable Graves' hyperthyroidism. Prospective prediction of ophthalmopathy was tested in an independent validation cohort of fewer than 20 hyperthyroidism patients and some 17 patients who later progressed to ophthalmopathy. For training and testing, the 100 patients in the discovery cohort were randomly divided in a 7:3 ratio. In addition, the study compared T-cell repertoires in thyroid tissue and in blood from five to seven Graves' hyperthyroidism patients. Once sampling was done, hyperthyroidism patients were given methimazole at a starting dose of 30 mg daily, whereas ophthalmopathy patients were given high-dose intravenous methylprednisolone. The paper describes TCR Vbeta CDR3 sequencing of 130 to 150 peripheral blood samples, made up of 43 ophthalmopathy patients, some 76 hyperthyroidism patients and 17 progressor patients. Overall study outcomes, separate from this receptor: No statistical method was used to set the sample size in advance, and investigators knew the group allocation. During validation, the model predicted progression to ophthalmopathy a median of around 6 months ahead of onset, with just under 71% sensitivity and around 73% specificity. Blood samples also contained most of the expanded thyroid clonotypes (frequency above 0.001), which suggests that blood repertoires may reflect thyroid immune responses. In cross-validation, a model built on a 13 V-J signature told ophthalmopathy apart from stable hyperthyroidism with roughly 87% sensitivity and about 81% specificity, and in testing the same model reached 80%/75%.

TCR beta CDR3 regions were amplified from RNA transcripts. For the first round of RT-PCR on the TCR CDR3, the HTBI primer set was used together with the Qiagen OneStep RT-PCR kit. Libraries were constructed in a second round of multiplex PCR, after which size selection and purification were performed. The libraries were sequenced on an Illumina HiSeq2000 using paired-end 100 bp reads. Per the source publication's procedure: Raw data were processed with SOAPnuke, discarding reads with adapters, uncalled bases, mean Phred below 15, or no exact constant-primer or identifier match. High-quality paired reads were merged using COPE v1.2.5, and each unique nucleotide sequence was defined as a clonotype. Clonotypes were aligned to IMGT TRBV, TRBD and TRBJ reference segments using MiTCR v1.1. The analysis was restricted to V-J combinations with a frequency above 0.0001, which together covered about 99% of the repertoires. The TCS score was defined as F50 (clonal expansion) divided by E x V (chaos), with BLOSUM62-based TCRdist calculated between CDR3 peptides within each V-J. Welch's t-statistics and random forest reduced some 510 V-J features to roughly 13, which were used in a naive Bayes classifier (R e1071). TCRdb reanalyzed the raw reads on its own, using fastp at Q25 for trimming and MiXCR for clone calling, and kept in-frame beta chains. Entries that share a CDR3 protein sequence are merged under the most common genes and DNA. The V and J calls follow TCRdb's processing rather than the paper's. This sample holds a few hundred thousand distinct CDR3 sequences; 20% to 25% were observed only once. The biggest ten clones account for over 70% of the sample.

Ends trimmed: V by 4 bases, J by 5 bases; bases unmatched to a gene: 0. Counted from cysteine to phenylalanine, this CDR3 has 12 amino acids. CDR3 DNA is the only sequence kept; it has 36 bases, read in frame from the first base. CDR1 and CDR2, per the germline V gene, are ENHRY and SYGVKD. The receptor chain draws on TRBV10-3 and TRBJ2-7, and TRBD1 matches 9 of the central bases. The sample taken for sequencing was blood. The receptor was isolated from a man in his forties or fifties with Graves' hyperthyroidism. The CDR3 protein sequence reads: CAISGQGDEQYF. The nucleotides are TGTGCCATCAGTGGACAGGGGGACGAGCAGTACTTC.